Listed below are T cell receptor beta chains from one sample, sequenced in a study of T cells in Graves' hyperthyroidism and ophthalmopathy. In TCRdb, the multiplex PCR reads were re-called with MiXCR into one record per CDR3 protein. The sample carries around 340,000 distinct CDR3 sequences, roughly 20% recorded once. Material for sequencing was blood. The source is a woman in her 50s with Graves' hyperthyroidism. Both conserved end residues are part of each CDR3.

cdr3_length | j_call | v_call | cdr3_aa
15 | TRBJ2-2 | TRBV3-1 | CASSQWAGNTGELFF
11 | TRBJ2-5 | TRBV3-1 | CASSMRETQYF
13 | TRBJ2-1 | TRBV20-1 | CSATSTRSNEQFF
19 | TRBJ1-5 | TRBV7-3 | CASSLRWEVTNSSNQPQHF
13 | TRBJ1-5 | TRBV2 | CARGGQGEQPQHF
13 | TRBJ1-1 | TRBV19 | CASSIVWNTEAFF
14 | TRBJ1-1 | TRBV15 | CATSRRQLNTETFF
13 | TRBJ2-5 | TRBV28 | CASRDSLQETQYF
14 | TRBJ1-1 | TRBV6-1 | CATAQGGRRTEAFF
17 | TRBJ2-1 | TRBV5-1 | CASSLISGIGSYNEQFF
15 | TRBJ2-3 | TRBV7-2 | CASSLNAGATDTQYF
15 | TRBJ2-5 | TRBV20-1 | CSARDVGGLQETQYF
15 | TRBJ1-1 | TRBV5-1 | CASSTGTGLNTEAFF
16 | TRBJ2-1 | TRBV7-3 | CASSLSGTGILNEQFF
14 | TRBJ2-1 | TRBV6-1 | CASSPGGGNNEQFF
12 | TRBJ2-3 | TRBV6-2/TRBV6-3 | CASSPQEGTQYF
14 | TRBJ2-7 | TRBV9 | CASSPGLADYEQYF
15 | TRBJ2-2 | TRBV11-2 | CASSLQAGYTGELFF
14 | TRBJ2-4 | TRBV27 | CASSPREAKNIQYF